This record looks at one T cell receptor (beta chain) sequence and its context. Antigen unknown. The sample belongs to a study of cytomegalovirus exposure and HLA in healthy donors. Study results and limitations: A later analysis showed HLA-associated TCR beta chains outstripping equally common others in clonal expansion. Among immune exposure information, only CMV serostatus was available. Associated with cytomegalovirus, according to the listing, were around 160 TCR beta chains.

The PCR contained 60 Vbeta and 13 Jbeta primers. Sequenced by immunoSEQ multiplex PCR; TCRdb stores in-frame clones only, minus some. The sample carries approximately 120,000 clones, more than 65% recorded once. V was clipped by 3 bases and J by 6 bases, with 8 bases between them. From germline, CDR1 is SEHNR and CDR2 FQNEAQ (reference sequence). CDR3 length equals 13 residues. J is TRBJ2-2 and V is TRBV7-9; D might be TRBD1 (5 bases). The clonotype originates from a man aged 18 to 30 in good health and CMV-seropositive. What was sequenced was PBMCs. CDR3: CASSLIRAGELFF. CDR3 coding DNA: TGTGCCAGCAGCTTGATCAGGGCCGGGGAGCTGTTTTTT.